The rows below give T cell receptor beta chains drawn from one sample of a study of blood T cell repertoires in COVID-19. TCRdb's table, derived via immunoSEQ multiplex PCR, lists solely in-frame clones and lacks some. The profile shows around 250,000 clones, around 90% of them singletons. Sequencing was done on a sample of peripheral blood. The origin of the receptors is a woman in her 70s with active or convalescent COVID-19. The CDR3 runs from the conserved cysteine through the conserved F or W. The order of the fields is CDR3 DNA, CDR3 protein, V gene, clone size, J gene, D gene. A D gene is named only where the DNA matches it firmly. The size entry is marked missing in some rows and otherwise reads once, few, many or a size class.

DNA: TGCGCCAGCAGCCAAGCAGGGTATGGCTACACCTTC; CDR3: CASSQAGYGYTF; V: TRBV4-3; size: .; J: TRBJ1-2; D: .
DNA: TGTGCCAGCAGTTACAGAGGCGGGGGGCAGCCCCAGCATTTT; CDR3: CASSYRGGGQPQHF; V: TRBV6-5; size: .; J: TRBJ1-5; D: .
DNA: TGTGCCAGCAACGGGATTAGGGAGACCCAGTACTTC; CDR3: CASNGIRETQYF; V: TRBV11-2; size: .; J: TRBJ2-5; D: .
DNA: TGTGCCAGCAGCTCTCGGACTGGCGGGTATAATTCACCCCTCCACTTT; CDR3: CASSSRTGGYNSPLHF; V: TRBV21-1; size: .; J: TRBJ1-6; D: .
DNA: TGTGCCAGCAGCTTAAAAGGACAGACACTCTCTGGGGCCAACGTCCTGACTTTC; CDR3: CASSLKGQTLSGANVLTF; V: TRBV11-2; size: .; J: TRBJ2-6; D: .
DNA: TGTGCCAGCCGTCCGGGGGGACTCACTGAAGCTTTCTTT; CDR3: CASRPGGLTEAFF; V: TRBV2; size: once; J: TRBJ1-1; D: .
DNA: TGCGCCAGCAGCCAAGATTCCAGGGTATCGAATGGCTACACCTTC; CDR3: CASSQDSRVSNGYTF; V: TRBV4-3; size: .; J: TRBJ1-2; D: .
DNA: TGTGCCAGCAGCCTTGAACAGGGTAATCAGCCCCAGCATTTT; CDR3: CASSLEQGNQPQHF; V: TRBV11-2; size: .; J: TRBJ1-5; D: .
DNA: TGTGCCAGCAGCTGGGCCCCCTCAGCCGAGCAGTACTTC; CDR3: CASSWAPSAEQYF; V: TRBV3-1/TRBV3-2; size: .; J: TRBJ2-7; D: .
DNA: TGCGCCAGCAGGGAGACGGATCGTTCCTATAATTCACCCCTCCACTTT; CDR3: CASRETDRSYNSPLHF; V: TRBV5-1; size: once; J: TRBJ1-6; D: .
DNA: TGTGCCAGCAGCTCCCATCCGGGGGTGCCCTACGAGCAGTACTTC; CDR3: CASSSHPGVPYEQYF; V: TRBV7-2; size: once; J: TRBJ2-7; D: .
DNA: TGCGCCAGCAGCTTGGACAGGGTTAACGAGCAGTACTTC; CDR3: CASSLDRVNEQYF; V: TRBV5-1; size: .; J: TRBJ2-7; D: .
DNA: TGTGCCAGCAGCTTCCGGACTGCTAATTCACCCCTCCACTTT; CDR3: CASSFRTANSPLHF; V: TRBV5-8; size: .; J: TRBJ1-6; D: .
DNA: TGTGCCAGCAGCTTACAGGCGTCCTACGAGCAGTACTTC; CDR3: CASSLQASYEQYF; V: TRBV6-5; size: .; J: TRBJ2-7; D: .
DNA: TGTGCCACCAGCAGAGTAGGAACAGGGACAGGGAATAACTATGGCTACACCTTC; CDR3: CATSRVGTGTGNNYGYTF; V: TRBV15; size: .; J: TRBJ1-2; D: TRBD1
DNA: TGTGCCAGCAGCTTAAGGCGGGGGACAGGTTCCTACAATGAGCAGTTCTTC; CDR3: CASSLRRGTGSYNEQFF; V: TRBV7-3; size: .; J: TRBJ2-1; D: .
DNA: TGTGCCAGTAGCAGGGAAAGACAGGGCTCTGGAAACACCATATATTTT; CDR3: CASSRERQGSGNTIYF; V: TRBV19; size: .; J: TRBJ1-3; D: TRBD1
DNA: TGTGCCAGCAGCCCACAGGGGTTTTCTGAAGCTTTCTTT; CDR3: CASSPQGFSEAFF; V: TRBV6-6; size: .; J: TRBJ1-1; D: TRBD1
DNA: TGCAGTGCTAGAGGAGTTACTGAAGCTTTCTTT; CDR3: CSARGVTEAFF; V: TRBV20-1; size: once; J: TRBJ1-1; D: .
DNA: TGTGCCAGCTCACCCCAGGTGTCGTATAATTCACCCCTCCACTTT; CDR3: CASSPQVSYNSPLHF; V: TRBV18; size: .; J: TRBJ1-6; D: .